Given below is one T cell receptor beta chain in context. Original processing notes: Reference gene primer amplification in the assay estimated nucleated cell counts. Data came from immunoSEQ multiplex PCR; TCRdb stores just in-frame clones and leaves some out. V and J calls and clone size are as listed in that table; D and trimming were resolved from the DNA. The sample lists over 250,000 clones, 80% to 90% seen once, with roughly 10% in the top ten. CDR1 SGHRS and CDR2 YFSETQ come from the germline V gene. The ends were cut back, 0 bases at V and 2 bases at J, with 3 bases in the middle. The CDR3 covers 13 residues. Cohort placement rested on clinical history that participants reported themselves. The data were obtained in a study of blood T cell repertoires in COVID-19. Study-level information: There were acute and convalescent COVID-19 samples, and they came from the United States, Italy and Spain.

This chain links TRBV5-1 with TRBJ1-5; D is unresolved. The source material was PBMCs or T cells enriched from blood (not recorded which). The origin of this receptor is a man aged 35-49 years who had recovered from COVID-19. The CDR3 reads CASSLAGNQPQHF. The CDR3 DNA reads as TGCGCCAGCAGCTTGGCCGGCAATCAGCCCCAGCATTTT.